The 21 T cell receptor beta chains given below trace back to one sample, sequenced in a study of CD8+ T cells in alopecia areata (dated by TCRdb to the late 2010s). Library preparation used the immunoSEQ multiplex PCR assay. RNA was extracted from all samples and reverse transcribed into cDNA, which served as template for TCR sequencing. TCRdb retrieved this table from immuneACCESS and kept in-frame rearrangements only. Not all clones are present; in checked studies, unresolved V genes account for under half, and no reason is known for the remainder. The sample has 150,000 or so clones on record, 50% to 70% of them singletons. The top ten clonotypes cover 0.75% to 0.95% of the sample. Reading the label with the study, this specimen's time point is: roughly 27 days on oral tofacitinib. The sample's treatment or condition label, decoded: oral pan-JAK inhibitor, 5-10 mg twice daily. The material sequenced was CD4+ T cells sorted from blood, taken at week 4, from a patient treated with tofacitinib. The receptors derive from a human donor with alopecia areata.

The V gene is TRBV7-9, the J gene TRBJ1-5; D gene ambiguous. CDR1 and CDR2 (germline): SEHNR, FQNEAQ (reference sequence). This CDR3 region has 13 residues. V was shortened by 5 bases and J by 4 bases, with 9 bases between the two germline ends. The DNA of the CDR3 is TGTGCCAGCAGCCGAGAAGGGAATCAGCCCCAGCATTTT. It codes for CASSREGNQPQHF.

This chain connects TRBV9 to TRBJ1-6, with a possible D match to TRBD1 (6 bases). V lost 4 bases, J lost 7 bases, and 12 bases lay in between. The germline V gene has CDR1 SGDLS and CDR2 YYNGEE. This CDR3 has 14 amino acids. CDR3 bases: TGTGCCAGCAGCAGCAGGGGTGGGAATTCACCCCTCCACTTT. Amino acids: CASSSRGGNSPLHF. Looking up the rest from reference TRBV9 and TRBJ1-6 gives the full variable domain: DSGVTQTPKHLITATGQRVTLRCSPRSGDLSVYWYQQSLDQGLQFLIQYYNGEERAKGNILERFSAQQFPDLHSELNLSSLELGDSALYFCASSSRGGNSPLHFGNGTRLTVT.

J is TRBJ2-2 and V is TRBV2; 7 nucleotides align to TRBD1. The ends lost 6 bases at V and 1 base at J; junction bases unmatched: 2. This CDR3 has 14 residues. The germline V gene encodes CDR1 SNHLY and CDR2 FYNNEI. The chain's CDR3 is CASRDRVNTGELFF. The CDR3, as DNA: TGTGCCAGCAGAGACAGGGTGAACACCGGGGAGCTGTTTTTT.

This rearrangement joins TRBV5-1 to TRBJ2-1, with TRBD1 identical over 7 bases. Germline V gene sequence: CDR1 SGHRS, CDR2 YFSETQ. V lost 1 base to trimming and J lost 9 bases; unmatched junction nucleotides: 7. The CDR3 length is 14 residues. The CDR3, as DNA: TGCGCCAGCAGCTTGCCAACAGGGGTCGGTGAGCAGTTCTTC. Translated, it gives CASSLPTGVGEQFF.

The rearrangement joins TRBV30 to TRBJ1-2; D perhaps matches TRBD1 (5 bases). The CDR3 has 14 residues. Trimming shortened V by 4 bases and J by 7 bases, and 19 bases separated the two germline ends. In germline, CDR1 is GTSNPN, CDR2 SVGIG (reference sequence). In DNA form, the CDR3 reads TGTGCCTGGAAGGATGCCGGGGCTCGTCGTGGCTACACCTTC. Translated: CAWKDAGARRGYTF.

The DNA of the CDR3 is TGTGCCAGCAGCACGTACAGAGGACCGAACACTGAAGCTTTCTTT. This codes for CASSTYRGPNTEAFF. The V call is TRBV11-2, the J call TRBJ1-1; D gene unclear. The CDR3 spans 15 residues. CDR1 and CDR2 from the germline V gene are SGHAT and FQNNGV. Trimming took 5 bases from V and 1 from J, leaving 14 bases between them. Drawing the rest from reference TRBV11-2 and TRBJ1-1, the complete variable domain is EAGVAQSPRYKIIEKRQSVAFWCNPISGHATLYWYQQILGQGPKLLIQFQNNGVVDDSQLPKDRFSAERLKGVDSTLKIQPAKLEDSAVYLCASSTYRGPNTEAFFGQGTRLTVV.

This sequence joins TRBV4-1 and TRBJ1-1, with D hard to call. Deletions cut 0 bases from V and 1 base from J, with 9 bases between. The CDR3 sequence is 15 residues long. Germline CDR1 reads MGHRA; CDR2 reads YSYEKL. CDR3 amino acids: CASSQEAQRNTEAFF. The CDR3 DNA sequence: TGCGCCAGCAGCCAAGAGGCACAGCGGAACACTGAAGCTTTCTTT.

This chain uses TRBV7-9 with TRBJ2-3, with TRBD2 matching 7 bases. V shed 5 bases, J shed 5 bases, and the junction held 13 bases outside the gene matches. This CDR3 comprises 16 residues. CDR1 is SEHNR and CDR2 is FQNEAQ in the germline V gene (reference sequence). The CDR3: CASSRRVAGGGDTQYF. In DNA form, the CDR3 reads TGTGCCAGCAGCCGGCGGGTAGCGGGCGGTGGAGATACGCAGTATTTT.

With respect to this clone: Other nucleotide sequences from this sample produce the same CDR3. V is TRBV29-1 and J is TRBJ2-7; D ambiguous. This CDR3 is built from 11 residues. Germline CDR1 reads SQVTM; CDR2 reads ANQGSEA. V gave up 4 bases and J gave up 1 base, with 5 bases separating them. The CDR3, as DNA: TGCAGCGTTGGTAGGTCCTACGAGCAGTACTTC. This encodes CSVGRSYEQYF.

This clone appeared a few times. This chain's CDR3 is CASSVDSYNSPLHF. In DNA, the CDR3 is TGTGCCAGCAGCGTAGACTCCTATAATTCACCCCTCCACTTT. The rearrangement links TRBV9 to TRBJ1-6; no firm D call. Per the germline V gene, CDR1 is SGDLS and CDR2 is YYNGEE. The CDR3 runs 14 residues. The V end lost 0 bases, the J end lost 0 bases, and 1 base lay between the germline ends.

The rearrangement joins TRBV23-1 to TRBJ1-4; D may be TRBD1 (6 bases). TRBV23-1 counts as an open reading frame of uncertain function. V lost 3 bases to trimming and J lost 8 bases, with 13 bases between them. The CDR3 loop spans 14 amino acids. The CDR3 nucleotides are TGCGCCAGCAGTCATGGGGGCCCCGACGAAAAACTGTTTTTT. Protein: CASSHGGPDEKLFF.

In its sample, this clone was seen a few times. The rearrangement joins TRBV6-5 to TRBJ1-5; D is possibly TRBD1 (5 bases). The germline V and J ends were trimmed by 8 bases and 7 bases, with 18 bases remaining between them. The CDR3 has 14 residues. Germline CDR1 reads MNHEY; CDR2 reads SVGAGI. The CDR3, as DNA: TGTGCCAGCTCTAGGGCAGGGAGGGAACAGCCCCAGCATTTT. This gives the protein CASSRAGREQPQHF.

This clone was seen only a few times. V gene TRBV7-2 combines with J gene TRBJ1-6; D ambiguous. This CDR3 is 14 amino acids long. Trimming stripped 1 base from V and 3 bases from J, with 4 bases between. Germline-derived CDR1 and CDR2 are SGHTA and FQGNSA. DNA of the CDR3: TGTGCCAGCAGCTTAGTGATCTATAATTCACCCCTCCACTTT. Its translation: CASSLVIYNSPLHF. The full variable domain, in which reference TRBV7-2 and TRBJ1-6 provide the parts outside the CDR3, is GAGVSQSPSNKVTEKGKDVELRCDPISGHTALYWYRQSLGQGLEFLIYFQGNSAPDKSGLPSDRFSAERTGGSVSTLTIQRTQQEDSAVYLCASSLVIYNSPLHFGNGTRLTVT.

The genes are TRBV7-9 and TRBJ2-2, with 9 bases aligning to TRBD1. From germline, CDR1 is SEHNR and CDR2 FQNEAQ (reference sequence). The CDR3 has 15 residues. Unmatched junction bases numbered 5, after V lost 4 bases and J lost 5 bases. For the CDR3, the DNA is TGTGCCAGCAGCTCCAGGACAGGGGAAACCGGGGAGCTGTTTTTT. Residues: CASSSRTGETGELFF.

V is TRBV29-1 and J is TRBJ1-1; weak D call: TRBD1 (5 bases). The CDR3 is 14 amino acids. V lost 3 bases to trimming and J lost 0 bases, with 11 bases between them. Per the germline V gene, CDR1 is SQVTM and CDR2 is ANQGSEA. The CDR3 bases are TGCAGCGTTGATGGGGCTCCCGTGAACACTGAAGCTTTCTTT. Protein product: CSVDGAPVNTEAFF.

The V and J genes are TRBV2 and TRBJ2-7; D is unresolved. CDR1 is SNHLY and CDR2 is FYNNEI in the germline V gene. Trimming shortened V by 10 bases and J by 6 bases, and 13 bases separated the two germline ends. This CDR3 has 11 residues. The CDR3 nucleotides are TGTGCCACCAAAAATAATGGCGAGCAGTACTTC. This encodes CATKNNGEQYF.

The chain has TRBV11-2 and TRBJ2-5; 8 positions agree with TRBD2. Germline CDR1 and CDR2: SGHAT and FQNNGV. The CDR3 extends over 14 amino acids. Losses at the gene ends were 5 bases for V and 5 bases for J; bases not matched to a gene: 7. The CDR3 nucleotides are TGTGCCAGCAGCCCTGCGGGGGGCGGGGAGACCCAGTACTTC. Amino acid sequence: CASSPAGGGETQYF.

The chain is built from TRBV4-1 and TRBJ2-7; TRBD1 agrees at 12 bases. Germline CDR1 is MGHRA and CDR2 is YSYEKL. V dropped 4 bases and J dropped 5; count of bases not matched to a gene: 6. This CDR3 has 15 amino acids. The CDR3 sequence is CASSRGTGGADEQYF. CDR3 bases: TGCGCCAGCAGCCGGGGGACAGGGGGCGCGGACGAGCAGTACTTC.

As concerns this clone: Other DNA sequences of this sample code for an identical CDR3. The chain links TRBV29-1 to TRBJ1-2; no firm D call. The CDR3 consists of 13 residues. The V end lost 0 bases, the J end lost 7 bases, and 12 bases lay between the germline ends. Germline V lookup: CDR1 SQVTM, CDR2 ANQGSEA. This CDR3 is CSVEDPGLGGYTF. CDR3 in DNA: TGCAGCGTTGAAGATCCGGGGTTGGGTGGCTACACCTTC.

J is TRBJ1-6 and V is TRBV30; 8 nucleotides agree with TRBD1. Germline loops: CDR1 GTSNPN, CDR2 SVGIG (reference sequence). The CDR3 is 15 amino acids. V lost 0 bases, J lost 9 bases, and 7 bases stayed unmatched. The CDR3 sequence: CAWSVGQGAGSPLHF. In nucleotides, the CDR3 is TGTGCCTGGAGTGTAGGTCAGGGGGCCGGTTCACCCCTCCACTTT.

The J gene is TRBJ2-7, the V gene TRBV7-9, with 9 bases aligning to TRBD1. Germline V CDR1 and CDR2: SEHNR, FQNEAQ (reference sequence). V lost 5 bases to trimming and J lost 5 bases; unmatched junction nucleotides: 10. The CDR3 spans 15 residues. CDR3: CASSLLGTGIDEQYF. For the CDR3, the DNA is TGTGCCAGCAGCCTCCTCGGGACAGGGATCGACGAGCAGTACTTC.